A selection of T cell receptor beta chains follows, all from one sample in a study of OX40 agonist ivuxolimab in advanced cancers. Sequencing used immunoSEQ multiplex PCR; TCRdb keeps in-frame clones, though not all of them. The sample includes some 20,000 clones, 80% to 95% of them seen just once. Source: CD4+ or CD8+ T cells sorted from blood, taken in a trial of the OX40 agonist ivuxolimab. The receptors originated from an adult with an advanced solid tumor such as melanoma, head and neck, liver or kidney cancer. Each CDR3 is given with its conserved first and last residue. The D gene is left open where the match is weak. Clone sizes are given selectively: once, few, many, or a class where the clone is expanded.

clone_size	d_call	j_call	cdr3_length	v_call	cdr3_nt	cdr3_aa
-	-	TRBJ1-1	16	TRBV2	TGTGCCAGCAGTGTAGAGGACGGCAATTTGAACACTGAAGCTTTCTTT	CASSVEDGNLNTEAFF
-	-	TRBJ2-7	15	TRBV7-9	TGTGCCAGCAGCTTAGGACCAGCCGGTACCGACGAGCAGTACTTC	CASSLGPAGTDEQYF
once	-	TRBJ2-3	13	TRBV7-9	TGTGCCAGCGGGGACTCAACCACAGATACGCAGTATTTT	CASGDSTTDTQYF
-	-	TRBJ1-2	15	TRBV5-4	TGTGCCAGCAGATCAGAACAGGGTCTAAACTATGGCTACACCTTC	CASRSEQGLNYGYTF
-	-	TRBJ2-5	15	TRBV6-5	TGTGCCAGCAGTTACGCAGGGGGGAGTCAAGAGACCCAGTACTTC	CASSYAGGSQETQYF
-	-	TRBJ2-3	14	TRBV18	TGTGCCAGCGCGCCTCCGGGGACGCCAGATACGCAGTATTTT	CASAPPGTPDTQYF
-	TRBD1	TRBJ2-7	17	TRBV4-1	TGCGCCAGCAGCCATATTCAGGGACAGGGGAGTTCCTACGAGCAGTACTTC	CASSHIQGQGSSYEQYF
once	-	TRBJ2-1	15	TRBV4-1	TGCGCCAGCGGCTACTCGATAAGTGGGGTCAATGAGCAGTTCTTC	CASGYSISGVNEQFF
-	TRBD1	TRBJ1-1	14	TRBV30	TGTGCCTGGAGCCAGGGGGCGGGGGACACTGAAGCTTTCTTT	CAWSQGAGDTEAFF
-	-	TRBJ2-7	15	TRBV7-6	TGTGCCAGCAGCTTAGCTGCTGGGGGTTTCTACGAGCAGTACTTC	CASSLAAGGFYEQYF
-	-	TRBJ2-5	14	TRBV13	TGTGCCAGCAGCCTCCGGGGGAGGCGAGAGACCCAGTACTTC	CASSLRGRRETQYF
-	-	TRBJ2-6	14	TRBV7-8	TGTGCCAGCAGCTCAGGGACAGGGGCCAACGTCCTGACTTTC	CASSSGTGANVLTF
once	TRBD2	TRBJ2-5	14	TRBV2	TGTGCCAGCGCCATCGGGGGGAGTCAAGAGACCCAGTACTTC	CASAIGGSQETQYF
-	TRBD1	TRBJ2-1	15	TRBV4-1	TGCGCCAGCAGCCCGGGACAGACGGGGCCCAATGAGCAGTTCTTC	CASSPGQTGPNEQFF
-	-	TRBJ2-5	14	TRBV11-3	TGTGCCAGCAGCGAGACTACCGGGACACATGAGCAGTACTTC	CASSETTGTHEQYF
-	TRBD1	TRBJ1-2	14	TRBV27	TGTGCCAGCAGTTCCCGCGACAGGGGGGATGGCTACACCTTC	CASSSRDRGDGYTF
-	TRBD1	TRBJ1-2	16	TRBV6-4	TGTGCCAGCAGTGACTCGCCGGGACAGGGCTACTATGGCTACACCTTC	CASSDSPGQGYYGYTF
-	-	TRBJ1-3	13	TRBV29-1	TGCAGCGTTGGGGGGGTTAATGGAAACACCATATATTTT	CSVGGVNGNTIYF
once	-	TRBJ1-3	11	TRBV6-1	TGTGCCAGCAGTGAAGAATACACCATATATTTT	CASSEEYTIYF
-	-	TRBJ1-1	12	TRBV15	TGTGCCACCAGAACGGAAAACACTGAAGCTTTCTTT	CATRTENTEAFF
once	-	TRBJ1-6	16	TRBV11-2	TGTGCCAGCAGCTTAGGGGGGATGGGGGTTAATTCACCCCTCCACTTT	CASSLGGMGVNSPLHF
once	-	TRBJ2-7	15	TRBV13	TGTGCCAGCAGCTTTCCGGCAGCCTCCCGTGACGAGCAGTACTTC	CASSFPAASRDEQYF